The 20 T cell receptor beta chains in this list originate from one sample, sequenced in a study of blood T cell repertoires in COVID-19. Profiling relied on immunoSEQ multiplex PCR, and the TCRdb table lists in-frame clones only, not all of them. The sample carries a few hundred thousand clones, about 90% recorded once. The sequencing input was peripheral blood. Receptors originate from a woman aged 25 to 39 with COVID-19, enrolled during active disease.

V and J are TRBV15 and TRBJ2-3; D is possibly TRBD2 (6 bases). V was shortened by 3 bases and J by 2 bases, with 12 bases between the two germline ends. Germline CDR1 reads LNHNV; CDR2 reads YYDKDF (reference sequence). The CDR3 runs to 15 residues. CDR3 sequence reads: CATSSIGSFTDTQYF. The CDR3 nucleotides are TGTGCCACCAGCAGCATCGGGAGTTTCACAGATACGCAGTATTTT. Drawing the rest from reference TRBV15 and TRBJ2-3, the complete variable domain is DAMVIQNPRYQVTQFGKPVTLSCSQTLNHNVMYWYQQKSSQAPKLLFHYYDKDFNNEADTPDNFQSRRPNTSFCFLDIRSPGLGDTAMYLCATSSIGSFTDTQYFGPGTRLTVL.

The rearrangement joins TRBV5-4 to TRBJ2-1; the D is unclear. The CDR3 runs to 15 residues. Trimming shortened V by 4 bases and J by 4 bases, and 15 bases separated the two germline ends. Germline-derived CDR1 and CDR2 are SGHNT and YYREEE (reference sequence). The CDR3 nucleotides read TGTGCCAGCAGCCCCCAGGTGGGTAATTACAATGAGCAGTTCTTC. Its translation is CASSPQVGNYNEQFF.

The rearrangement uses TRBV5-4 and TRBJ1-5, with D unclear. Looked up from germline, CDR1 is SGHNT and CDR2 is YYREEE (reference sequence). The length of the CDR3 is 13 residues. V was cut by 4 bases and J by 5 bases, with 10 bases left in between. CDR3 DNA sequence: TGTGCCAGCAGCGAGGAGTTATATCAGCCCCAGCATTTT. Amino acid sequence: CASSEELYQPQHF.

V gene TRBV6-2 or TRBV6-3 combines with J gene TRBJ2-7, with 7 bases fitting TRBD1. The germline V gene has CDR1 MNHEY and CDR2 SVGEGT. Germline trimming cut 2 bases from V and 2 bases from J; bases unmatched to any gene: 3. The CDR3 consists of 14 residues. The chain's CDR3 is CASSYGQGAYEQYF. As DNA, the CDR3 is TGTGCCAGCAGTTACGGCCAGGGGGCCTACGAGCAGTACTTC.

The CDR3 protein is CASSYLAGGYNEQFF. In DNA, the CDR3 is TGTGCCAGCAGTTACTTAGCGGGAGGATACAATGAGCAGTTCTTC. This chain connects TRBV6-2 or TRBV6-3 to TRBJ2-1; 10 nucleotides line up with TRBD2. Germline-derived CDR1 and CDR2 are MNHEY and SVGEGT. The CDR3 sequence is 15 residues long. With V trimmed by 1 base and J by 4 bases, 1 base remained unmatched.

V usage is TRBV19 and J usage is TRBJ1-1; TRBD1 aligns across 8 bases. J lost 1 base, V lost 8 bases, and 9 bases had no gene match. The CDR3 totals 15 residues. Germline-derived CDR1 and CDR2 are LNHDA and SQIVND (reference sequence). The CDR3 protein is CASRIRTGSNTEAFF. Here the CDR3 DNA reads TGTGCCAGTCGAATCCGGACAGGGTCGAACACTGAAGCTTTCTTT.

Concerning this clone itself: The sample holds other DNA sequences that translate to the same CDR3. The V gene is TRBV19, the J gene TRBJ1-1, with 8 bases identical to TRBD1. Looked up from germline, CDR1 is LNHDA and CDR2 is SQIVND (reference sequence). The CDR3 consists of 15 residues. V lost 2 bases, J lost 2 bases, and 4 bases stayed unmatched. CDR3 residues: CASSISGTGNTEAFF. The CDR3 coding sequence is TGTGCCAGTAGTATATCCGGGACAGGTAACACTGAAGCTTTCTTT.

This clone was observed a few times. V is TRBV10-3 and J is TRBJ1-6; D is unclear. Germline V lookup: CDR1 ENHRY, CDR2 SYGVKD. Trimming pared 0 bases from V and 14 bases from J, leaving 8 bases between. This CDR3 has 12 residues. In DNA, the CDR3 is TGTGCCATCAGTGAGTCGATAACTGCCCTCCACTTT. It yields the protein CAISESITALHF.

The chain carries TRBV3-1 (or the pseudogene TRBV3-2) and TRBJ1-1; D remains ambiguous. CDR3 length: 13 amino acids. CDR1 LGHDT and CDR2 YNNKEL come from the germline V gene (reference sequence). V lost 3 bases, J lost 3 bases, and 8 bases lay in between. This CDR3 is CASSQSPHTEAFF. The CDR3 DNA reads TGTGCCAGCAGCCAGAGTCCCCACACTGAAGCTTTCTTT.

The chain combines TRBV28 with TRBJ1-6, with D unresolved. There are 13 residues in the CDR3. CDR1 and CDR2 from the germline V gene are MDHEN and SYDVKM. Trimming stripped 5 bases from V and 4 bases from J, with 6 bases between. The CDR3 nucleotides are TGTGCCAGCAGTACTTTATATAATTCACCCCTCCACTTT. Protein sequence: CASSTLYNSPLHF.

The chain joins TRBV7-9 to TRBJ2-7; 7 nucleotides agree with TRBD2. CDR1 is SEHNR, CDR2 FQNEAQ, per germline (reference sequence). V lost 5 bases and J lost 5; bases outside the gene matches: 9. This CDR3 has 14 amino acids. As DNA, the CDR3 is TGTGCCAGCAGCCCCCGGGGAGGGATCGACGAGCAGTACTTC. Protein sequence: CASSPRGGIDEQYF.

The V gene is TRBV5-1, the J gene TRBJ2-1; 10 bases fit TRBD1. CDR1 is SGHRS, CDR2 YFSETQ, per germline. The CDR3 runs to 14 residues. After removal of 3 bases from V and 6 bases from J, the junction contained 3 bases not matched to a gene. The CDR3 reads CASSSRTGGNEQFF. The CDR3 DNA sequence: TGCGCCAGCAGCTCGAGGACAGGGGGCAATGAGCAGTTCTTC.

J is TRBJ2-7 and V is TRBV21-1; the DNA was not used to check the table's D call, TRBD1. TRBV21-1 is noted as a pseudogene. This CDR3 has 16 residues. CDR3 nucleotides: TGTGCCAGCAGCAAAGACGAACAGGATCTATCCTACGAGCAGTACGTC. Translation: CASSKDEQDLSYEQYV.

The chain couples TRBV4-3 to TRBJ2-3; D possibly corresponds to TRBD1 (5 bases). This CDR3 comprises 16 residues. Looked up from germline, CDR1 is LGHNA and CDR2 is YSLEER. V gave up 0 bases and J gave up 5 bases, with 15 bases separating them. The CDR3 is CASSQEGRQGIDTQYF. CDR3 in DNA: TGCGCCAGCAGCCAAGAGGGTCGGCAGGGAATAGATACGCAGTATTTT.

CDR3 coding DNA: TGTGCCAGCAGCCCCACAGGGGACGAGCAGTACGTC. This encodes CASSPTGDEQYV. The chain employs TRBV7-9 and TRBJ2-7; 7 nucleotides agree with TRBD1. The CDR3 runs 12 residues. After removal of 5 bases from V and 5 bases from J, the junction contained 3 bases not matched to a gene. Looked up from germline, CDR1 is SEHNR and CDR2 is FQNEAQ (reference sequence).

The chain combines TRBV7-2 with TRBJ1-3; 9 bases align to TRBD1. With V trimmed by 6 bases and J by 4 bases, 7 bases remained unmatched. Per germline, CDR1 SGHTA and CDR2 FQGNSA. The CDR3 contains 15 residues. The CDR3: CASRPTGGSGNTIYF. CDR3 DNA sequence: TGTGCCAGCAGACCTACAGGGGGCTCCGGAAACACCATATATTTT.

The CDR3 is CASSYNQGQVNGYTF. In DNA, the CDR3 is TGTGCCAGCAGTTACAATCAGGGTCAGGTGAATGGCTACACCTTC. This rearrangement joins TRBV6-2 or TRBV6-3 to TRBJ1-2, with D tentatively TRBD1 (5 bases). The CDR3 is made up of 15 amino acids. V lost 2 bases and J lost 6, with 16 bases in between. Germline CDR1 reads MNHEY; CDR2 reads SVGEGT.

The V gene is TRBV28, the J gene TRBJ2-7; possible D gene TRBD2, 6 bases. The CDR3 spans 15 residues. CDR1 is MDHEN and CDR2 is SYDVKM in the germline V gene. Trimming pared 5 bases from V and 0 bases from J, leaving 14 bases between. CDR3 in amino acids: CASSLHGSGSYEQYF. The CDR3 region has the DNA TGTGCCAGCAGTCTCCACGGGAGCGGCTCCTACGAGCAGTACTTC.

The chain joins TRBV28 to TRBJ2-1, with TRBD1 identical over 9 bases. V trimming: 0 bases; J trimming: 6 bases; junction bases outside the gene matches: 0. Germline V gene data show CDR1 as MDHEN and CDR2 as SYDVKM. CDR3 length: 14 residues. This CDR3 is CASSLWGQGNEQFF. CDR3 coding DNA: TGTGCCAGCAGTTTATGGGGACAGGGCAATGAGCAGTTCTTC.

The chain recombines TRBV11-3 with TRBJ2-1; TRBD1 is a possible D gene (5 bases). CDR1 is SGHNT and CDR2 is YENEEA in the germline V gene. Trimming cost V 4 bases and J 9 bases, with 22 bases left between them. The CDR3 has 16 residues. CDR3 sequence reads: CASSSLGQSLTFEQFF. In DNA, the CDR3 is TGTGCCAGCAGCTCCCTGGGGCAGAGCCTTACTTTTGAGCAGTTCTTC.